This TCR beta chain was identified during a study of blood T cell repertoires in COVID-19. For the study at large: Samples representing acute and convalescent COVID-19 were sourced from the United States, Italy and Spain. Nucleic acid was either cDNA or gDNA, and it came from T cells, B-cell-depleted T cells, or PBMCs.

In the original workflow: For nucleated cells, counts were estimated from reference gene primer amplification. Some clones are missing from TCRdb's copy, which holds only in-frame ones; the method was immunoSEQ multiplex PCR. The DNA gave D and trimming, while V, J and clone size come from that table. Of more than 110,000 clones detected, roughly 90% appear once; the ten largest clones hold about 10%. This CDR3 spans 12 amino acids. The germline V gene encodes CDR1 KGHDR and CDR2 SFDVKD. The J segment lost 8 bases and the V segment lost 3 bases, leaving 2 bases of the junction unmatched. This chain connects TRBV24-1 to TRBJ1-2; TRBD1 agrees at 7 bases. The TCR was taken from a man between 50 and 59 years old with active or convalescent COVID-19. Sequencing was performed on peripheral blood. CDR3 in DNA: TGTGCCACCAGTGATCCACAGGGGGGCTACACCTTC. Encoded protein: CATSDPQGGYTF.